The 8 T cell receptor beta chains in this list originate from one sample, sequenced in a study of OX40 agonist ivuxolimab in advanced cancers. Measured with immunoSEQ multiplex PCR; TCRdb has only the in-frame clones, and not every one. The sample contains tens of thousands of clones, approximately 90% of which appear only once. The starting material was CD4+ or CD8+ T cells sorted from blood, obtained in a trial of the OX40 agonist ivuxolimab. The receptor set was obtained from an adult with an advanced solid tumor such as melanoma, head and neck, liver or kidney cancer.

V is TRBV7-9 and J is TRBJ1-1; D unresolved. Trimming cost V 1 base and J 1 base, with 7 bases left between them. Germline CDR1 reads SEHNR; CDR2 reads FQNEAQ (reference sequence). The CDR3 length is 14 residues. CDR3 sequence: CASSLVTPNTEAFF. In DNA, the CDR3 is TGTGCCAGCAGCTTAGTAACACCGAACACTGAAGCTTTCTTT.

The rearrangement joins TRBV15 to TRBJ1-1; tentative D call: TRBD1 (5 bases). This CDR3 is 16 amino acids long. Germline V gene data show CDR1 as LNHNV and CDR2 as YYDKDF (reference sequence). Trimming removed 0 bases from V and 8 bases from J, with 19 bases in between. The CDR3 region is CATSRDRGVGLIEAFF. CDR3 DNA: TGTGCCACCAGCAGAGATCGGGGGGTGGGGCTTATCGAAGCTTTCTTT.

The chain combines TRBV19 with TRBJ1-1, with a tentative D call TRBD1 (6 bases). V lost 3 bases and J 0 bases, leaving 17 bases between the germline ends. This CDR3 has 17 residues. Looked up from germline, CDR1 is LNHDA and CDR2 is SQIVND (reference sequence). The chain's CDR3 is CASSIEGVHPLNTEAFF. In DNA, the CDR3 is TGTGCCAGTAGTATCGAGGGGGTCCACCCCTTGAACACTGAAGCTTTCTTT.

The chain uses TRBV19 and TRBJ2-2; possible D gene TRBD1, 5 bases. CDR1 and CDR2 (germline): LNHDA, SQIVND (reference sequence). The CDR3 sequence is 15 residues long. Trimming took 3 bases from V and 1 from J, leaving 9 bases between them. This CDR3 is CASSMGQVNTGELFF. CDR3 nucleotides: TGTGCCAGTAGTATGGGGCAGGTGAACACCGGGGAGCTGTTTTTT.

This chain links TRBV4-2 with TRBJ2-3; 9 nucleotides line up with TRBD2. V dropped 4 bases and J dropped 0; count of bases not matched to a gene: 8. Germline lookup yields CDR1 LGHNA and CDR2 YNFKEQ. This CDR3 has 17 amino acids. DNA for the CDR3: TGTGCCAGCAGCCCAGGCGTTAGCGGGAGTAGCACAGATACGCAGTATTTT. Amino acids: CASSPGVSGSSTDTQYF.

The CDR3: CASRQGVGYGYTF. CDR3 DNA: TGTGCCAGCCGACAGGGAGTGGGCTATGGCTACACCTTC. The chain links TRBV6-5 to TRBJ1-2; TRBD1 aligns across 7 bases. Germline lookup yields CDR1 MNHEY and CDR2 SVGAGI. Unmatched junction bases numbered 7, after V lost 8 bases and J lost 4 bases. There are 13 residues in the CDR3.

V is TRBV30 and J is TRBJ2-2; D is ambiguous. The CDR3 length is 13 residues. V shed 0 bases and J shed 6 bases, with 8 bases lying between them. The germline V gene encodes CDR1 GTSNPN and CDR2 SVGIG (reference sequence). CDR3 in amino acids: CAWSVLDPGELFF. In nucleotides, the CDR3 is TGTGCCTGGAGTGTATTGGACCCCGGGGAGCTGTTTTTT. Based on the CDR3 plus reference TRBV30 and TRBJ2-2, the full variable domain is SQTIHQWPATLVQPVGSPLSLECTVEGTSNPNLYWYRQAAGRGLQLLFYSVGIGQISSEVPQNLSASRPQDRQFILSSKKLLLSDSGFYLCAWSVLDPGELFFGEGSRLTVL.

V gene TRBV30 combines with J gene TRBJ1-2; D might be TRBD1 (5 bases). The V gene's germline CDR1 is GTSNPN and CDR2 SVGIG (reference sequence). CDR3 length: 14 residues. Trimming cost V 4 bases and J 5 bases, with 17 bases left between them. CDR3 residues: CAWIGASRKYGYTF. CDR3 in DNA: TGTGCCTGGATAGGGGCGTCACGGAAATATGGCTACACCTTC.